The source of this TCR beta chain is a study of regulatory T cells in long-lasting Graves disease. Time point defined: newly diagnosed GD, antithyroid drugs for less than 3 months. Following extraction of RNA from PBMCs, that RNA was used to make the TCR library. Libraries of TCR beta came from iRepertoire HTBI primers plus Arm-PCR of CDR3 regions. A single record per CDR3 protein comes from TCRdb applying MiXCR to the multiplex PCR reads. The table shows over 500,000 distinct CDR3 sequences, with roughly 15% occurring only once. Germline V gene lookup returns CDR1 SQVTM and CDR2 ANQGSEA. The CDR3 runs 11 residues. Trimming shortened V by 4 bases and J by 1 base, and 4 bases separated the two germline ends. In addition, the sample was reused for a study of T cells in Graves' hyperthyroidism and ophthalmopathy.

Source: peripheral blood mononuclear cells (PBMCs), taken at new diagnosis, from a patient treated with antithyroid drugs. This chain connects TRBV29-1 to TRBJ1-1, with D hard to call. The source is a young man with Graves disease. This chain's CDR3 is CSVAENTEAFF. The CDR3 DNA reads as TGCAGCGTTGCAGAGAACACTGAAGCTTTCTTT.